The 23 T cell receptor beta chains reported below all come from one sample, sequenced in a study of blood T cell repertoires in COVID-19. Clones were sequenced by immunoSEQ multiplex PCR, and TCRdb holds only the in-frame ones, with some missing. The sample yields 10,000 to 15,000 clones, 72% seen once. Sample: peripheral blood. The receptors here all came from a man aged 55 to 70 with COVID-19, enrolled during active disease.

The chain employs TRBV29-1 and TRBJ2-3, with 10 bases that match TRBD1. Losses at the gene ends were 5 bases for V and 6 bases for J; bases not matched to a gene: 5. Germline CDR1 reads SQVTM; CDR2 reads ANQGSEA. The length of the CDR3 is 13 residues. This chain's CDR3 is CSVRTGGADTQYF. CDR3 in DNA: TGCAGCGTTCGGACAGGGGGAGCGGATACGCAGTATTTT.

In this sample, this clone turned up a few times. This chain joins TRBV2 and TRBJ2-2; 12 positions match TRBD1. The germline V gene has CDR1 SNHLY and CDR2 FYNNEI. This CDR3 contains 21 residues. The trim removed 3 bases at V and 6 bases at J, leaving 20 bases unmatched. CDR3 bases: TGTGCCAGCAGTGACGTTTCGGGGACAGGGGGCTATCTGTTTTTTGCCGGGGAGCTGTTTTTT. Translation: CASSDVSGTGGYLFFAGELFF.

The chain employs TRBV6-5 and TRBJ1-5, with 12 nucleotides matching TRBD1. This CDR3 is built from 15 residues. The V segment lost 6 bases and the J segment 9 bases; nucleotides outside the gene matches: 9. CDR1 MNHEY and CDR2 SVGAGI come from the germline V gene. The CDR3 is CASRKGQGALGPQHF. In DNA, the CDR3 is TGTGCCAGCAGGAAGGGACAGGGGGCTTTGGGGCCCCAGCATTTT.

The chain employs TRBV5-1 and TRBJ2-3; 7 bases agree with TRBD2. Per germline, CDR1 SGHRS and CDR2 YFSETQ. The V segment lost 2 bases and the J segment 0 bases; nucleotides outside the gene matches: 3. This CDR3 has 15 amino acids. In nucleotides, the CDR3 is TGCGCCAGCAGCTTTAGCGGGCCCAGCACAGATACGCAGTATTTT. This gives the protein CASSFSGPSTDTQYF.

This clone was detected only once. V and J are TRBV19 and TRBJ2-3, with 13 positions matching TRBD2. The CDR3 covers 16 residues. The junction had 8 bases not matched to a gene; V was cut back by 6 bases and J by 5 bases. Germline V lookup: CDR1 LNHDA, CDR2 SQIVND (reference sequence). In nucleotides, the CDR3 is TGTGCCAGTAGGCCCGGGACTAGCGGGAACGAAGATACGCAGTATTTT. Translating it yields CASRPGTSGNEDTQYF.

The chain uses TRBV5-1 and TRBJ1-2; weak D call: TRBD1 (6 bases). The germline V gene encodes CDR1 SGHRS and CDR2 YFSETQ. The CDR3 runs to 14 residues. V lost 4 bases to trimming and J lost 5 bases, with 15 bases between them. Written as DNA, the CDR3 is TGCGCCAGCAGCCCTCCGGAGGGGGGGTATGGCTACACCTTC. Translation gives CASSPPEGGYGYTF.

The genes are TRBV29-1 and TRBJ2-1; 10 bases are a match to TRBD1. Trimming took 4 bases from V and 2 from J; bases not matched to a gene: 2. CDR1 is SQVTM, CDR2 ANQGSEA, per germline. The CDR3 runs 14 residues. CDR3 nucleotide sequence: TGCAGCGTTGTTGGGACAGGGGCCTACAATGAGCAGTTCTTC. Translating it yields CSVVGTGAYNEQFF.

This sequence joins TRBV6-5 and TRBJ2-5; a possible D gene is TRBD2 (5 bases). CDR1 is MNHEY, CDR2 SVGAGI, per germline. This CDR3 has 14 amino acids. The V end was cut by 0 bases, the J end by 4 bases, with 9 bases between. CDR3 DNA: TGTGCCAGCAGTTACTCCCTCCGGGGAGAGACCCAGTACTTC. It is translated as CASSYSLRGETQYF.

This clone is a singleton in its sample. The chain couples TRBV11-2 to TRBJ2-2, with TRBD2 matching over 8 bases. The CDR3 loop spans 15 amino acids. V dropped 2 bases and J dropped 1; count of bases not matched to a gene: 0. In germline, CDR1 is SGHAT, CDR2 FQNNGV. The CDR3 nucleotides are TGTGCCAGCAGCTTAACTAGCGGGAACACCGGGGAGCTGTTTTTT. It specifies CASSLTSGNTGELFF.

CDR3 region: CASSLGRPRARGSEQYV. The DNA of the CDR3 is TGTGCCAGCAGCCTCGGACGGCCCAGGGCGCGCGGCTCCGAGCAGTACGTC. This chain connects TRBV7-9 to TRBJ2-7; TRBD1 is a possible D gene (5 bases). Trimming took off 5 bases at V and 6 bases at J, with 26 bases between the two ends. The germline CDR1 and CDR2 sequences are SEHNR and FQNEAQ (reference sequence). The CDR3 covers 17 residues.

This chain joins TRBV5-1 and TRBJ1-4; D is possibly TRBD1 (5 bases). CDR3 length: 14 residues. V shed 4 bases and J shed 8 bases, with 15 bases lying between them. Germline V CDR1 and CDR2: SGHRS, YFSETQ. The CDR3 nucleotides are TGCGCCAGCAGCCCCGGGGGTATGGAGGAAAAACTGTTTTTT. Protein: CASSPGGMEEKLFF.

This chain joins TRBV9 and TRBJ2-1; D is perhaps TRBD1 (6 bases). Trimming pared 4 bases from V and 8 bases from J, leaving 25 bases between. Germline V gene data show CDR1 as SGDLS and CDR2 as YYNGEE. This CDR3 is built from 17 residues. CDR3 sequence reads: CASSIRVESFQGHEQFF. As DNA, the CDR3 is TGTGCCAGCAGCATACGTGTTGAATCCTTCCAGGGGCATGAGCAGTTCTTC.

The rearrangement links TRBV15 to TRBJ2-3; D not resolved. Germline V lookup: CDR1 LNHNV, CDR2 YYDKDF (reference sequence). There are 15 residues in the CDR3. V was trimmed by 2 bases and J by 5 bases, leaving 14 bases between them. CDR3 sequence (DNA): TGTGCCACCAGCAGACAAACAGACCGTCAAGATACGCAGTATTTT. It codes for CATSRQTDRQDTQYF.

J is TRBJ1-3 and V is TRBV9; the D is unclear. The length of the CDR3 is 11 residues. The germline CDR1 and CDR2 sequences are SGDLS and YYNGEE. Trimming took off 6 bases at V and 4 bases at J, with 5 bases between the two ends. The CDR3 nucleotides are TGTGCCAGCATGGGCGGAAACACCATATATTTT. Translated: CASMGGNTIYF.

This clone was seen once. V and J are TRBV19 and TRBJ1-2; possible D gene TRBD1, 6 bases. With 3 bases removed from V and 4 bases from J, the gap between germline ends came to 12 bases. Looked up from germline, CDR1 is LNHDA and CDR2 is SQIVND (reference sequence). The CDR3 length is 14 residues. The CDR3 loop is CASSMDSISYGYTF. The CDR3 nucleotides read TGTGCCAGTAGTATGGACAGTATTTCCTATGGCTACACCTTC.

This clone is termed large. The chain uses TRBV7-9 and TRBJ2-1; TRBD1 matches at 9 bases. CDR3 length: 14 amino acids. V shed 7 bases, J shed 6 bases, and the junction held 7 bases outside the gene matches. Germline V gene data show CDR1 as SEHNR and CDR2 as FQNEAQ (reference sequence). The CDR3 region has the DNA TGTGCCAGCAACCGGGACAGGGCGGGCAATGAGCAGTTCTTC. It yields the protein CASNRDRAGNEQFF.

The gene calls are TRBV7-9 and TRBJ2-6, with D maybe TRBD1 (5 bases). From germline, CDR1 is SEHNR and CDR2 FQNEAQ (reference sequence). The CDR3 is 15 amino acids. V gave up 4 bases and J gave up 3 bases, with 10 bases separating them. CDR3 coding DNA: TGTGCCAGCAGCTATCAGGGTGTTGGGGCCAACGTCCTGACTTTC. Translating it yields CASSYQGVGANVLTF.

This clone turned up a few times. The chain carries TRBV2 and TRBJ1-5; D not resolved. The germline V and J ends were trimmed by 0 bases and 0 bases, with 9 bases remaining between them. This CDR3 region has 16 residues. Per germline, CDR1 SNHLY and CDR2 FYNNEI. The CDR3 protein is CASSEAAWYSNQPQHF. For the CDR3, the DNA is TGTGCCAGCAGTGAAGCGGCATGGTATAGCAATCAGCCCCAGCATTTT.

There are a few counts of this clone. V and J are TRBV5-1 and TRBJ1-1, with a weak D call TRBD1 (6 bases). The germline V gene has CDR1 SGHRS and CDR2 YFSETQ. CDR3 length: 13 amino acids. V lost 2 bases and J 8 bases, leaving 13 bases between the germline ends. The CDR3 protein is CASSFTGPWEAFF. The DNA for the CDR3 is TGCGCCAGCAGCTTTACAGGGCCCTGGGAAGCTTTCTTT.

The rearrangement uses TRBV6-1 and TRBJ1-1; possible D gene TRBD1, 5 bases. The V gene's germline CDR1 is MNHNS and CDR2 SASEGT. The CDR3 has 14 residues. V was pared by 2 bases and J by 11 bases, with 18 bases between. The CDR3 DNA sequence: TGTGCCAGCAGTGAAAGCGGGACGGGACGTCGGGCTTTCTTT. Protein: CASSESGTGRRAFF.

The chain recombines TRBV6-1 with TRBJ1-5; D is unclear. The CDR3 is 16 residues long. Between the trimmed V and J ends, which lost 4 bases and 0 bases, there was a span of 13 bases. Germline CDR1 is MNHNS and CDR2 is SASEGT. CDR3 DNA sequence: TGTGCCAGCAGTGTAGCAGGAGCAAATAGCAATCAGCCCCAGCATTTT. It is translated as CASSVAGANSNQPQHF.

The chain couples TRBV4-2 to TRBJ2-7; maybe TRBD1 (6 bases). The V end lost 2 bases, the J end lost 5 bases, and 25 bases lay between the germline ends. Germline-derived CDR1 and CDR2 are LGHNA and YNFKEQ. This CDR3 is built from 18 residues. The chain's CDR3 is CASSQLGGGLVESHEQYF. CDR3 nucleotides: TGTGCCAGCAGCCAACTCGGTGGGGGCCTGGTGGAGTCCCACGAGCAGTACTTC.

This chain connects TRBV27 to TRBJ2-2; TRBD2 matches at 11 bases. V shed 9 bases and J 4 bases; nucleotides not matched to a gene: 13. Germline CDR1 reads MNHEY; CDR2 reads SMNVEV (reference sequence). This CDR3 region has 17 residues. CDR3 sequence (DNA): TGTGCCAGGTTCGGGACTAGCGGCCCCCCTCTCACCGGGGAGCTGTTTTTT. It translates to CARFGTSGPPLTGELFF.